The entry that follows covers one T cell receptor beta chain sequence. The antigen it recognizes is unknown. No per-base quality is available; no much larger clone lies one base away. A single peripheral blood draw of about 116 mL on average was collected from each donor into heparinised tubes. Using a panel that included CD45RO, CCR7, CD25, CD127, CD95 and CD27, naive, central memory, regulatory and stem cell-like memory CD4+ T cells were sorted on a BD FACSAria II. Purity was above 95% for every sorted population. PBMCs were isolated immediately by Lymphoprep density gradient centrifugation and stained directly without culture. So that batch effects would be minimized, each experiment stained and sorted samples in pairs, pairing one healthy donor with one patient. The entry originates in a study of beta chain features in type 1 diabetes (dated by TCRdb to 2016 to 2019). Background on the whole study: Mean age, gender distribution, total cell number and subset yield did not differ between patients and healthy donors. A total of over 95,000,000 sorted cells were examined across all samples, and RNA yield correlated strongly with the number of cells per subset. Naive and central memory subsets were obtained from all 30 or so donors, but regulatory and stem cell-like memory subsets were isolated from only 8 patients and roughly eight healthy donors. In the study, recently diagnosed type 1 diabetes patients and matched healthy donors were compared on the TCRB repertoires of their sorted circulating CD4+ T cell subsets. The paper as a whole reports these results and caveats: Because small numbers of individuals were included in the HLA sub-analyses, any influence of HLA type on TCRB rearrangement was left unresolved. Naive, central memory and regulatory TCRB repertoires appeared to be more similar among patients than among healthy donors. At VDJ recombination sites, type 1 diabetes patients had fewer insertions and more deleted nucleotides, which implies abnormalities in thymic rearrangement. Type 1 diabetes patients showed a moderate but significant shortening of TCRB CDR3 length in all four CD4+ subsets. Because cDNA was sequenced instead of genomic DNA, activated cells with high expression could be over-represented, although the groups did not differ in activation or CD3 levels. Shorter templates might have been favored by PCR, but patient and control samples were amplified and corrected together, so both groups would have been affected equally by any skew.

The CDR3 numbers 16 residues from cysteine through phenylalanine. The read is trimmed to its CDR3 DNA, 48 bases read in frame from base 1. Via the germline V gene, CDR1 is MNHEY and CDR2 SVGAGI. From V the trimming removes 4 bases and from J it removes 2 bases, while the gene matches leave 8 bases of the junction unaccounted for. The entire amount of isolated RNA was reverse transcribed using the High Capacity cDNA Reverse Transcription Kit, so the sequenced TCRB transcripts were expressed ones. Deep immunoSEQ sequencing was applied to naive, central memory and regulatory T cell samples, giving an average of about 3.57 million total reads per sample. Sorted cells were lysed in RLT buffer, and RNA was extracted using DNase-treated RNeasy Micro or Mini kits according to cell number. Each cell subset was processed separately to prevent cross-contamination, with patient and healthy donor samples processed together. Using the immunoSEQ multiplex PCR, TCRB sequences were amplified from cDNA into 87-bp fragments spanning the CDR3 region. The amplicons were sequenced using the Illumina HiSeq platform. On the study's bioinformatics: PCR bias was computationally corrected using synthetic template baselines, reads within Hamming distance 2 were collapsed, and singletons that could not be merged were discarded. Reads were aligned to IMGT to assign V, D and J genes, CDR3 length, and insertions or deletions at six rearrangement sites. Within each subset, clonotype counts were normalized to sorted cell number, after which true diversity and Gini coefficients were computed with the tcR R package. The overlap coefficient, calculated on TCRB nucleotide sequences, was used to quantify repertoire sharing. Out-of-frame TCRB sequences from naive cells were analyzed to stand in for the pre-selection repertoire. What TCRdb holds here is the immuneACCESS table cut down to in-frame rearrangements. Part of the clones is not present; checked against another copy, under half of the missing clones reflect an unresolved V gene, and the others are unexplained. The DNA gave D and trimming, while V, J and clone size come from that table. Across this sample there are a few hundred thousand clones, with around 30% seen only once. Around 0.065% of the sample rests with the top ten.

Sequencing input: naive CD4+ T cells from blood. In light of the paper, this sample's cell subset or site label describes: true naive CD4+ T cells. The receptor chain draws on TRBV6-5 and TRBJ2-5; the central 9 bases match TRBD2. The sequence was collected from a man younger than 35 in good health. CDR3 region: CASSFASGAPQETQYF. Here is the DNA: TGTGCCAGCAGTTTTGCTAGCGGGGCCCCTCAAGAGACCCAGTACTTC.